This T cell receptor (beta chain) was captured in a study of cytomegalovirus exposure and HLA in healthy donors. General study points: Clusters of TCRs from the first cohort tended to co-occur in the 120 validation repertoires (as a later analysis found).

Sequencing used immunoSEQ multiplex PCR; TCRdb keeps in-frame clones, though not all of them. The repertoire has more than 100,000 clones, around 87% of them found once; the top ten carry just under 6.5%. Trimming at V came to 4 bases and at J to 7 bases, leaving 13 bases not matched to a gene. Germline CDR1 reads MGHRA; CDR2 reads YSYEKL. CDR3 length: 16 residues. Note on this clone: The antigen is undetermined.

The clonotype originates from a young woman in good health and CMV-seropositive. This chain uses TRBV4-1 with TRBJ2-7; 10 bases agree with TRBD1. Sequenced: PBMCs. The CDR3 coding sequence is TGCGCCAGCAGCCTCACCTCGAGACAGGGGGCTTGGGAGCAGTACTTC. Amino acid sequence: CASSLTSRQGAWEQYF.